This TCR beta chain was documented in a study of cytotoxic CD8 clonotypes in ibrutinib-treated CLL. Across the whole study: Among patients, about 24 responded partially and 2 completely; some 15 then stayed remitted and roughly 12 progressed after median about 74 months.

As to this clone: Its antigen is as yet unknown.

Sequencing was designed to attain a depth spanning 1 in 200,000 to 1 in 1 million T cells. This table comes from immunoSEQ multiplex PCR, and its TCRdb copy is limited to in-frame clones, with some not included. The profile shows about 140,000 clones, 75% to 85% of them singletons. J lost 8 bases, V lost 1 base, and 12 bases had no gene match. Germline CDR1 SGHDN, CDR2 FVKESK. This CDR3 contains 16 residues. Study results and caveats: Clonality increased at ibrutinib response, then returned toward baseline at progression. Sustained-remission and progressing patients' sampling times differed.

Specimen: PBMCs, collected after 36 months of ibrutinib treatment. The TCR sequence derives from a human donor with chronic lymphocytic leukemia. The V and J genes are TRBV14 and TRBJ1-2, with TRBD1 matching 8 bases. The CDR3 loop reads CASSQGAGGARSGYTF. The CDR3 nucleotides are TGTGCCAGCAGCCAAGGTGCAGGGGGCGCAAGAAGCGGCTACACCTTC.